This T cell receptor (beta chain) was sequenced in a study of T cell responses to AZD1222 COVID-19 vaccine. Across the whole study: Second-dose recipients at about 4 or about 12 weeks were treated as one pooled group.

V dropped 4 bases and J dropped 2; count of bases not matched to a gene: 4. Germline lookup yields CDR1 LGHNA and CDR2 YSLEER. The CDR3 has 14 residues. With respect to this clone: Antigen unknown.

Findings and limits, study-wide: Clonal diversity may have been underestimated in mostly white British donors. Spike-specific TCR breadth and depth were elevated following two AZD1222 doses. Spike regions recognized by vaccine-associated CD4 TCRs spanned the protein, led by 160-218 and 743-854.

Here immunoSEQ multiplex PCR was the method, and the copy in TCRdb shows in-frame clones only, minus some. The sample gives roughly 160,000 clones, around nine tenths of which show up once; approximately 1.5% is in the top ten. The sequence derives from an adult in good health. The sequencing used peripheral blood, collected on day 0 of AZD1222 vaccination. This chain uses TRBV4-3 with TRBJ1-2; 7 bases map to TRBD1. The CDR3 here is CASSPRGGNYGYTF. CDR3 sequence (DNA): TGCGCCAGCAGCCCTCGAGGGGGCAACTATGGCTACACCTTC.